The rows below give T cell receptor beta chains drawn from one sample of a study of CD8+ T cells in alopecia areata. Data came from immunoSEQ multiplex PCR; TCRdb stores just in-frame clones and leaves some out. This table holds under 150,000 clones, roughly 50% found once. The specimen sequenced was NKG2D-low CD8+ T cells sorted from blood. Every receptor here comes from a human donor with alopecia areata. Both conserved end residues are part of each CDR3. Clone size, where shown, is once, few, many, or a class for clones that have expanded.

TRBV29-1	NA	CSTGTGGKGGQFF
TRBV19	NA	CASKGDLNTEAFF
TRBV5-1	once	CASSFGESLSEQFF
TRBV30	once	CAWMSRQTGNTIYF
TRBV2	NA	CASSRGSLMPGELFF
TRBV4-3	NA	CASSQEGAGLAAYEQYF
TRBV29-1	few	CSVAESSYEQYF
TRBV29-1	once	CSVYRGSDLKGYGYTF
TRBV2	NA	CASSADLRGANTGELFF
TRBV7-9	NA	CASSEVGQGTGEKLFF
TRBV29-1	few	CSVELSERNSYEQYF
TRBV28	few	CASSLFGDGDNEQFF
TRBV20-1	NA	CSVESNNEQFF
TRBV27	few	CASRDDGEQYF
TRBV29-1	NA	CSVEWEIASWSEQYF
TRBV27	NA	CASSFGLGETQYF
TRBV23-1	few	CASSQSPLKATYF
TRBV7-8	NA	CASSLEVGYNSPLHF
TRBV29-1	NA	CSVGGQRNEQFF
TRBV9	NA	CASSASPGTSLGTDTQYF
TRBV29-1	NA	CSVRAPYGYTF
TRBV13	NA	CASSLAEPETQYF
TRBV29-1	NA	CSVEVRVYEQFF
TRBV29-1	few	CSAQGQRYEQYF
TRBV29-1	once	CSVEGGLGGLGEQYF
TRBV30	once	CAWSPGQGSTEAFF
TRBV28	NA	CASSFGQGNTEAFF
TRBV7-9	NA	CASSSHGTNEQFF
TRBV27	NA	CASSPLATRREETQYF
TRBV29-1	few	CSVEDLAGEQYF
TRBV30	NA	CALAPGQGLTEAFF
TRBV5-4	few	CASSPSYEQYF
TRBV11-2	NA	CASSLGVVRSF
TRBV28	few	CASSFGGDEKLFF
TRBV30	NA	CAWDPGGAYEQYF
TRBV29-1	few	CSVSSGVGASISFF
TRBV11-2	large	CASSFTRDIGDEQFF
TRBV7-9	few	CASRPRTSTDTQYF
TRBV29-1	few	CSVAGQGSYEQYF
TRBV27	NA	CASSPGINEQFF
TRBV29-1	NA	CSVPEVWNNEQFF
TRBV2	NA	CASSEGPKETQYF
TRBV29-1	few	CSVEPGQGYTF
TRBV29-1	few	CSVDLVQPTDTQYF
TRBV5-1	NA	CASRRATDTQYF
TRBV5-1	NA	CASSLSGAPYEQYF
TRBV29-1	once	CSVGDRESYEQYF
TRBV5-1	NA	CASRPDRSTGELFF
TRBV27	NA	CASSSTGTKAFF
TRBV5-6	NA	CASSLGTGGEQYF
TRBV9	NA	CASSVGVTSGDLGYF
TRBV29-1	NA	CSVEFGEETQYF
TRBV2	NA	CASSTGGEAFF
TRBV5-6	few	CASSWTGATEAFF
TRBV7-8	NA	CASSGGHEQYF
TRBV14	NA	CASSQAGTGDRYTF
TRBV29-1	NA	CSVERLSQTISGNTIYF
TRBV6-5	NA	CASSQGPGDSGGYTF
TRBV5-6	NA	CASSDGGNEQFF
TRBV27	NA	CATHLTAGDNEQFF